This TCR beta chain appears in the sequencing data of a study of T cells after yellow fever vaccination. Study-level background: For low cell numbers, libraries were made with SMART-Seq v4 Ultra Low Input. The study, taken as a whole, reports: Reappearance after the booster was seen for most primary-vaccination clones, at roughly 96% CD4 and roughly 90% CD8. Repertoires sorted by FACS could include abundant clonotypes that are contaminants from the bulk population.

In its sample, this clonotype was seen a few times. Its antigen is unidentified. TCR cDNA, made by 5'RACE template switching, carried an added universal primer site and UMIs. One entry per CDR3 protein results from TCRdb running MiXCR on the 5' RACE reads. The sample carries around 400,000 distinct CDR3 sequences, roughly 11% recorded once. The clonotype originates from a man between 18 and 35 years old who received the YFV17D yellow fever vaccine. Sequences were derived from PBMCs, sampled on the day of the first yellow fever vaccination.

For the CDR3, the DNA is TGTGCCAGCAGCCCGGAGGCCGGGAGCCACGAGCAGTACTTC. It yields the protein CASSPEAGSHEQYF. V is TRBV5-4 and J is TRBJ2-7; weak D call: TRBD2 (6 bases). V was clipped by 4 bases and J by 5 bases, with 16 bases between them. The CDR3 loop spans 14 amino acids. Germline assignment: CDR1 SGHNT and CDR2 YYREEE (reference sequence).